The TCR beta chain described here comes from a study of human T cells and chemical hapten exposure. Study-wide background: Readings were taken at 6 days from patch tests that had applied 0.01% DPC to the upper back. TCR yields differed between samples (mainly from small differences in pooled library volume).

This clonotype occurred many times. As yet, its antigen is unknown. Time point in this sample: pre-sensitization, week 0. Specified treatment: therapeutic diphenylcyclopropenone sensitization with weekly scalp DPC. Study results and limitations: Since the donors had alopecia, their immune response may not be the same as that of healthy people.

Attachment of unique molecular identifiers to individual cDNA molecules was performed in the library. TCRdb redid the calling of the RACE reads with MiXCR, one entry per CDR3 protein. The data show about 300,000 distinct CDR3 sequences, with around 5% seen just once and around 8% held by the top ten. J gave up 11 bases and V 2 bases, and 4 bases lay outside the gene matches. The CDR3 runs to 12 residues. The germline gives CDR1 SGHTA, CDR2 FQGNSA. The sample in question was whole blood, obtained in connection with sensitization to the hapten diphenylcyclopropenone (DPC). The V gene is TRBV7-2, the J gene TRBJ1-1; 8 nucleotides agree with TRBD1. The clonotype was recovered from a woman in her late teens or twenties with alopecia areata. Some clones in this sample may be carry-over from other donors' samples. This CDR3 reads CASSLRTGHAFF. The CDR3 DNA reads TGTGCCAGCAGCTTACGGACAGGGCACGCTTTCTTT. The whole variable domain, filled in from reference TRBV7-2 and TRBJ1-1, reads GAGVSQSPSNKVTEKGKDVELRCDPISGHTALYWYRQSLGQGLEFLIYFQGNSAPDKSGLPSDRFSAERTGGSVSTLTIQRTQQEDSAVYLCASSLRTGHAFFGQGTRLTVV.